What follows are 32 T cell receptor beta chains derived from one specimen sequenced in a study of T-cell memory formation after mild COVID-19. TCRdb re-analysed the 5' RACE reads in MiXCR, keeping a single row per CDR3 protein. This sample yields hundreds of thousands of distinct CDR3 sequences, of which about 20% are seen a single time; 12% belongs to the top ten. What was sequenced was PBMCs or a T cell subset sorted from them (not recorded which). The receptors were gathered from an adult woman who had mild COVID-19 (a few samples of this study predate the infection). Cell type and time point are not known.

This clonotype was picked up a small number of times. Here the CDR3 reads CASSYGQGSQPQHF. In DNA form, the CDR3 reads TGTGCCAGCAGTTACGGACAGGGGTCCCAGCCCCAGCATTTT. The chain is built from TRBV2 and TRBJ1-5; 9 bases are shared with TRBD1. With 5 bases clipped from V and 7 bases from J, the junction kept 6 bases outside the gene matches. The CDR3 is 14 residues long. Germline V lookup: CDR1 SNHLY, CDR2 FYNNEI.

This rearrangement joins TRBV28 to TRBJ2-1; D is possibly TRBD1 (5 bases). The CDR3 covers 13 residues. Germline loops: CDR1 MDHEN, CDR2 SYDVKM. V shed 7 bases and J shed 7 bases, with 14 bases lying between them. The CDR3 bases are TGTGCCAGCACCTCACATAAGGGGAATGAGCAGTTCTTC. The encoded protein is CASTSHKGNEQFF.

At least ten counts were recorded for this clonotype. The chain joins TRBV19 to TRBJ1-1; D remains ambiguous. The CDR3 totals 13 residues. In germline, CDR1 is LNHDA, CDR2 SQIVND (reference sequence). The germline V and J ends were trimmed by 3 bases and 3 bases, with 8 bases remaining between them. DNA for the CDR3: TGTGCCAGTAGTATCGCAGAGGACACTGAAGCTTTCTTT. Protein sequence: CASSIAEDTEAFF.

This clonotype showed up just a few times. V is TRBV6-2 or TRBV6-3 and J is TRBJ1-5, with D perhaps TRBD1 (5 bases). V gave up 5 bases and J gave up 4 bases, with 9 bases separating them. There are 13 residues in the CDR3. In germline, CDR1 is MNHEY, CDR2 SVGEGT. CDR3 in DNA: TGTGCCAGCAGTCACACAGGAAATCAGCCCCAGCATTTT. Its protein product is CASSHTGNQPQHF.

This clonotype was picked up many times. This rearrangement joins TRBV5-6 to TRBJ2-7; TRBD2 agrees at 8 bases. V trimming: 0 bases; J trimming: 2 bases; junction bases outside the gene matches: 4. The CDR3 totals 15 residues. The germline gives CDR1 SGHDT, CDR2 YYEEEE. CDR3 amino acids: CASSLAGRGAYEQYF. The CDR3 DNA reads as TGTGCCAGCAGCTTGGCGGGGCGGGGGGCCTACGAGCAGTACTTC.

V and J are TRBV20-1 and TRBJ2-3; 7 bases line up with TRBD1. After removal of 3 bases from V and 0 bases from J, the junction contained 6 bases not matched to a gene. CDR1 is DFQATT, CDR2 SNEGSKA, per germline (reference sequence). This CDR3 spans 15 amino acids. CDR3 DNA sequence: TGCAGTGCTAGGAAGGGGACAGCTAGCACAGATACGCAGTATTTT. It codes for CSARKGTASTDTQYF.

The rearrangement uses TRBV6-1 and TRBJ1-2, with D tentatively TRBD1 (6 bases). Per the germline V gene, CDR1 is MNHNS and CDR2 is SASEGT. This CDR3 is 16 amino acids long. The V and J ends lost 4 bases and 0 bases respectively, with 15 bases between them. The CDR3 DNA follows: TGTGCCAGCAGTGGGAGGGGGTCTGCCGCTAACTATGGCTACACCTTC. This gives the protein CASSGRGSAANYGYTF.

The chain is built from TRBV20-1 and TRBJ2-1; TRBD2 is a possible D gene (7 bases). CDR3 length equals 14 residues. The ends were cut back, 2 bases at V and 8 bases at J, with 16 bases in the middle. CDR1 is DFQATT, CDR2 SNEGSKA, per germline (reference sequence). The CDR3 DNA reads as TGCAGTGCTAGAAAGGGGGGGCCTAAGGATGAGCAGTTCTTC. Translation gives CSARKGGPKDEQFF.

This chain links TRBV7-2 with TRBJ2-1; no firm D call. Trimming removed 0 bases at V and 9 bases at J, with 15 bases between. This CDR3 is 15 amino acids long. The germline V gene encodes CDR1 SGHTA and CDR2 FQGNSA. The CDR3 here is CASSLAESYYGEQFF. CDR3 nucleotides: TGTGCCAGCAGCTTAGCGGAATCCTACTATGGTGAGCAGTTCTTC.

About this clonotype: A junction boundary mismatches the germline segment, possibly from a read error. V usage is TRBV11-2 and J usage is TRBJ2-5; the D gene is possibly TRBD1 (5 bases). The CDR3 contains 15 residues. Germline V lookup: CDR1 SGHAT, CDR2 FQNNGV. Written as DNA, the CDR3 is TGTGCCAGCAGCTTAGAGCGACAGTTCCAACAGACCCAGTACTTC. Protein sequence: CASSLERQFQQTQYF.

The CDR3: CASSPRWGGKSSYNEQFF. In DNA form, the CDR3 reads TGTGCCAGCAGCCCTCGGTGGGGAGGCAAGAGCTCCTACAATGAGCAGTTCTTC. The chain employs TRBV7-9 and TRBJ2-1; a weak D match, TRBD2 (6 bases). The germline V gene has CDR1 SEHNR and CDR2 FQNEAQ (reference sequence). V was shortened by 5 bases and J by 0 bases, with 20 bases between the two germline ends. The CDR3 is 18 residues long.

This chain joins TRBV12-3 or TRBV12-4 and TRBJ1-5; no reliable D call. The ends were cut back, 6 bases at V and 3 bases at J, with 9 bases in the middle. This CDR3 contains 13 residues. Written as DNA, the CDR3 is TGTGCCAGCAGCGGCAGTTCCAATCAGCCCCAGCATTTT. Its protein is CASSGSSNQPQHF.

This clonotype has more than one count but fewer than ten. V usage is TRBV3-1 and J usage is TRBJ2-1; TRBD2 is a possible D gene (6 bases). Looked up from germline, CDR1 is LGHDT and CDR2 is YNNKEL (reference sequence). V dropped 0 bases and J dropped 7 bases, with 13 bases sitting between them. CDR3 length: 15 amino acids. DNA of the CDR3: TGTGCCAGCAGCCAAGACGGCGGGGCCTGGAATGAGCAGTTCTTC. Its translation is CASSQDGGAWNEQFF.

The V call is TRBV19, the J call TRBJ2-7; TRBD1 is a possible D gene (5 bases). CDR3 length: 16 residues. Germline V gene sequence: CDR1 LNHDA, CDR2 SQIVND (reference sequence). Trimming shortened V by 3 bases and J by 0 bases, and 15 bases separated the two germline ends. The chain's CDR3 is CASSMLTTASSYEQYF. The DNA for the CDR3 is TGTGCCAGTAGTATGCTGACGACAGCCTCCTCCTACGAGCAGTACTTC. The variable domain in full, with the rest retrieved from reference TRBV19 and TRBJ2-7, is DGGITQSPKYLFRKEGQNVTLSCEQNLNHDAMYWYRQDPGQGLRLIYYSQIVNDFQKGDIAEGYSVSREKKESFPLTVTSAQKNPTAFYLCASSMLTTASSYEQYFGPGTRLTVT.

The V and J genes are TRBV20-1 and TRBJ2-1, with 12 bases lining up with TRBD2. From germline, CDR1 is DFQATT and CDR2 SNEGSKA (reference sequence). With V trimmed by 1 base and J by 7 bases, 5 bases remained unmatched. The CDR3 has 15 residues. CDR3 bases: TGCAGTGCTAGAGCTGCTAGCGGGAGGGTGAATGAGCAGTTCTTC. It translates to CSARAASGRVNEQFF.

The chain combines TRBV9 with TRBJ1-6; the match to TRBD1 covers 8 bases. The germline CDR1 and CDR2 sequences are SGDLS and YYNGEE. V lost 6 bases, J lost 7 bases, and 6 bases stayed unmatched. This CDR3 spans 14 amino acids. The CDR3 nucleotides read TGTGCCAGCACCTCCGGGACAGGAAATTCACCCCTCCACTTT. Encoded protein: CASTSGTGNSPLHF.

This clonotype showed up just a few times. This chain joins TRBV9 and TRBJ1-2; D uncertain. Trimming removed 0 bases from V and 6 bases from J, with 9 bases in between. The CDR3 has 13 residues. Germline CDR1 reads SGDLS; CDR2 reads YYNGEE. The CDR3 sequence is CASSVGAADGYTF. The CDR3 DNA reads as TGTGCCAGCAGCGTAGGGGCCGCGGATGGCTACACCTTC. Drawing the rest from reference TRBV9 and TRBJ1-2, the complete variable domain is DSGVTQTPKHLITATGQRVTLRCSPRSGDLSVYWYQQSLDQGLQFLIQYYNGEERAKGNILERFSAQQFPDLHSELNLSSLELGDSALYFCASSVGAADGYTFGSGTRLTVV.

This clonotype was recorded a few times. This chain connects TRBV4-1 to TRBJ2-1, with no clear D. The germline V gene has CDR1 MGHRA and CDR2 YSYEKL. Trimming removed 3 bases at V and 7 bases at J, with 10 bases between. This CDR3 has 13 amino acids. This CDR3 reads CASSHGLANEQFF. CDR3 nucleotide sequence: TGCGCCAGCAGCCACGGCCTGGCGAATGAGCAGTTCTTC.

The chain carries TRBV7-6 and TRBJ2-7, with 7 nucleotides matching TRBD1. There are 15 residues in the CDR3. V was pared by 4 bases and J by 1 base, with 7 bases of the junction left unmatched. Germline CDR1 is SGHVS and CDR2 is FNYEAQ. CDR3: CASSSQGQRSYEQYF. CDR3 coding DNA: TGTGCCAGCAGCTCCCAGGGACAGCGATCCTACGAGCAGTACTTC.

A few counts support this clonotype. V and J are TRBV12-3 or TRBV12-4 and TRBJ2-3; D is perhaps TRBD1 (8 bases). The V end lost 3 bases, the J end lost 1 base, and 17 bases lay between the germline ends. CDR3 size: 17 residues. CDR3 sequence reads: CASSFQGAGDRTDTQYF. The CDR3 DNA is TGTGCCAGCAGTTTTCAGGGGGCGGGAGATCGCACAGATACGCAGTATTTT.

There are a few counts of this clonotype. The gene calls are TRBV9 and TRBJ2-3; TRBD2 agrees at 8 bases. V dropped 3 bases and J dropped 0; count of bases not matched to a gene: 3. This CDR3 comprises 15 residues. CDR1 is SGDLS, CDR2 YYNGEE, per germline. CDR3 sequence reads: CASSGTGGSTDTQYF. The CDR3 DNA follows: TGTGCCAGCAGCGGAACGGGGGGGAGCACAGATACGCAGTATTTT.

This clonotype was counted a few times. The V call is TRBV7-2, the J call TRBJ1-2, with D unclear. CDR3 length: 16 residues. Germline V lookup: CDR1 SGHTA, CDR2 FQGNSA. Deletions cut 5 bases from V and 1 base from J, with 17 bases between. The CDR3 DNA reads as TGTGCCAGCAGCACTGAGAGGTGGCAGAGTAACTATGGCTACACCTTC. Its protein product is CASSTERWQSNYGYTF.

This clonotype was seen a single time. The CDR3 nucleotides read TGTGCCACCCACAGGGGACTAGCGGGAATCTATGAGCAGTTCTTC. Translating it yields CATHRGLAGIYEQFF. The rearrangement joins TRBV19 to TRBJ2-1, with 13 bases matching TRBD2. Trimming cost V 10 bases and J 8 bases; bases outside gene matches: 11. This CDR3 has 15 amino acids. The V gene's germline CDR1 is LNHDA and CDR2 SQIVND (reference sequence).

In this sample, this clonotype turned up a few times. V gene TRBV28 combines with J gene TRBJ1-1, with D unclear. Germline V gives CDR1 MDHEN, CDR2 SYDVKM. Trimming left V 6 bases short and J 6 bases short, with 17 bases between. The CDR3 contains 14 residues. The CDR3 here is CASSLGASAAEAFF. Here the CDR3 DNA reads TGTGCCAGCAGCCTCGGAGCTAGTGCCGCTGAAGCTTTCTTT.

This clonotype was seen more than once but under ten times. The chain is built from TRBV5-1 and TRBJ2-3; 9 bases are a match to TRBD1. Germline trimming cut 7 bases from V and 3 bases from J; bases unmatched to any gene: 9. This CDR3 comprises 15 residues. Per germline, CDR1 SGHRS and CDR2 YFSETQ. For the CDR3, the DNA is TGCGCCAGCCGCGGACCGGGACAGGGTACAGATACGCAGTATTTT. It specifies CASRGPGQGTDTQYF.

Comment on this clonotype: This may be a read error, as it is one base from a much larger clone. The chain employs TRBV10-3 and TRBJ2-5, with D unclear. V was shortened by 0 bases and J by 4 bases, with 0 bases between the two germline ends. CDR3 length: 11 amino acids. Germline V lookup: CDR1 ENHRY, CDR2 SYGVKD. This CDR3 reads CAISESETQYF. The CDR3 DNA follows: TGTGCCATCAGTGAGTCAGAGACCCAGTACTTC.

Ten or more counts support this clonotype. The CDR3 region is CASSYASGSLPYNEQFF. The CDR3 DNA is TGTGCCAGCAGTTACGCTAGCGGGAGTCTTCCTTACAATGAGCAGTTCTTC. The gene calls are TRBV6-2 or TRBV6-3 and TRBJ2-1; TRBD2 matches at 10 bases. CDR1 and CDR2 from the germline V gene are MNHEY and SVGEGT. V lost 2 bases and J lost 4; bases outside the gene matches: 8. There are 17 residues in the CDR3.

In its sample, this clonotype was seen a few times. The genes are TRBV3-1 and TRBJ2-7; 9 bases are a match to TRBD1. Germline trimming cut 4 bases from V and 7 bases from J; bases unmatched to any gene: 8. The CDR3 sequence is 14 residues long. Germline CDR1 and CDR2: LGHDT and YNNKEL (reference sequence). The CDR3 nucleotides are TGTGCCAGCAGCCGACAGGGGGTTCGGGGTGAGCAGTACTTC. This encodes CASSRQGVRGEQYF.

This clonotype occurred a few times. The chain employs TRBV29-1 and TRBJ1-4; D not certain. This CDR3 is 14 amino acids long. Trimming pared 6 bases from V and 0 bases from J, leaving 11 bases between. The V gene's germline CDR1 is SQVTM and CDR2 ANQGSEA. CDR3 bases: TGCAGCGTGAGCCCGACAACAACTAATGAAAAACTGTTTTTT. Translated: CSVSPTTTNEKLFF.

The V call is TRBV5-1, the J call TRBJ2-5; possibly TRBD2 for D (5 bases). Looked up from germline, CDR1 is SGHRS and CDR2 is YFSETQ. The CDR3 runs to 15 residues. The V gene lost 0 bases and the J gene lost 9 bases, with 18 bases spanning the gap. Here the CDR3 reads CASSLDGGPRMAQYF. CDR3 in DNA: TGCGCCAGCAGCTTGGATGGAGGACCCCGCATGGCCCAGTACTTC.

This chain's CDR3 is CASSRGSGGGSEQYF. CDR3 coding DNA: TGTGCCAGCAGCCGTGGGTCCGGGGGCGGGTCGGAGCAGTACTTC. The V call is TRBV7-9, the J call TRBJ2-7; the D call may be TRBD1 or TRBD2 (6 bases each). This CDR3 has 15 residues. From germline, CDR1 is SEHNR and CDR2 FQNEAQ (reference sequence). The V and J ends lost 5 bases and 7 bases respectively, with 21 bases between them.

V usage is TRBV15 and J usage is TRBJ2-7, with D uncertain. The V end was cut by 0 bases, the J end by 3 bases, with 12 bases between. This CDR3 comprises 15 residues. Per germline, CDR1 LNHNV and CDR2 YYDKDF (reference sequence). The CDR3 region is CATSREMGLYYEQYF. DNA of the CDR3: TGTGCCACCAGCAGAGAGATGGGTCTCTACTACGAGCAGTACTTC. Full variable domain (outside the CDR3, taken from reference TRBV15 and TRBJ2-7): DAMVIQNPRYQVTQFGKPVTLSCSQTLNHNVMYWYQQKSSQAPKLLFHYYDKDFNNEADTPDNFQSRRPNTSFCFLDIRSPGLGDTAMYLCATSREMGLYYEQYFGPGTRLTVT.